The 32 T cell receptor beta chains listed next were all sequenced from one sample in a study of shared clonotypes between healthy human individuals. Naive CD8 isolation took CD45RO-negative cells positively selected for CCR7 and excluded terminally differentiated effector memory CD45RA+ cells. Data came from immunoSEQ multiplex PCR; TCRdb stores just in-frame clones and leaves some out. This sample yields hundreds of thousands of clones, of which roughly 96% are seen a single time; about 0.12% belongs to the top ten. The sample was naive CD8+ T cells sorted from blood. The receptors come from a woman aged 25 to 39 in good health.

The chain is built from TRBV14 and TRBJ2-1; D is unclear. With 0 bases removed from V and 4 bases from J, the gap between germline ends came to 7 bases. This CDR3 comprises 14 residues. The germline V gene has CDR1 SGHDN and CDR2 FVKESK. CDR3 amino acids: CASSQDGWYNEQFF. The CDR3 DNA is TGTGCCAGCAGCCAAGATGGGTGGTACAATGAGCAGTTCTTC.

The CDR3 DNA follows: TGTGCCAGCAGCCCCCAGACTAGCGGCTTCGCCACAGATACGCAGTATTTT. It translates to CASSPQTSGFATDTQYF. The V and J genes are TRBV11-2 and TRBJ2-3; TRBD2 aligns across 9 bases. The CDR3 loop spans 17 amino acids. CDR1 is SGHAT, CDR2 FQNNGV, per germline. V was pared by 5 bases and J by 2 bases, with 11 bases of the junction left unmatched.

The chain combines TRBV6-6 with TRBJ2-7; 10 positions match TRBD2. This CDR3 has 15 residues. Germline CDR1 is MNHNY and CDR2 is SVGAGI (reference sequence). The J segment lost 1 base and the V segment lost 5 bases, leaving 5 bases of the junction unmatched. Here the CDR3 reads CASSLAGEGSYEQYF. CDR3 DNA sequence: TGTGCCAGCAGTCTAGCGGGAGAGGGATCCTACGAGCAGTACTTC.

The chain recombines TRBV7-7 with TRBJ2-1, with 7 positions matching TRBD2. The CDR3 is made up of 15 amino acids. The ends lost 1 base at V and 7 bases at J; junction bases unmatched: 7. Germline-derived CDR1 and CDR2 are SSHAT and FNYEAQ (reference sequence). The CDR3 sequence is CASSLGVGGLNEQFF. The CDR3 nucleotides read TGTGCCAGCAGCTTAGGGGTGGGAGGGTTAAATGAGCAGTTCTTC.

The rearrangement joins TRBV7-6 to TRBJ2-5; a possible D gene is TRBD2 (6 bases). V was shortened by 5 bases and J by 2 bases, with 12 bases between the two germline ends. Germline lookup yields CDR1 SGHVS and CDR2 FNYEAQ. The CDR3 extends over 14 amino acids. The DNA for the CDR3 is TGTGCCAGCAGCCGAGCTGGGGGGCAAGAGACCCAGTACTTC. This encodes CASSRAGGQETQYF.

The gene calls are TRBV5-4 and TRBJ1-4, with no clear D. The ends were cut back, 0 bases at V and 7 bases at J, with 7 bases in the middle. The CDR3 is 13 residues long. CDR1 and CDR2 (germline): SGHNT, YYREEE (reference sequence). The DNA of the CDR3 is TGTGCCAGCAGCTTGGATGGGAGTGAAAAACTGTTTTTT. It codes for CASSLDGSEKLFF.

The chain has TRBV30 and TRBJ2-1; D is uncertain. The CDR3 runs to 12 residues. The germline CDR1 and CDR2 sequences are GTSNPN and SVGIG (reference sequence). V lost 2 bases to trimming and J lost 9 bases, with 11 bases between them. CDR3 sequence: CAWSLVPTEQFF. CDR3 DNA sequence: TGTGCCTGGAGTTTAGTCCCTACTGAGCAGTTCTTC.

This clone was counted only a few times. V usage is TRBV9 and J usage is TRBJ2-7; TRBD2 aligns across 9 bases. V lost 0 bases, J lost 2 bases, and 3 bases stayed unmatched. The germline gives CDR1 SGDLS, CDR2 YYNGEE. The CDR3 is 15 amino acids. The CDR3 DNA is TGTGCCAGCAGCGTAGGGGCTAGCGGGGCCTACGAGCAGTACTTC. Protein: CASSVGASGAYEQYF. Drawing the rest from reference TRBV9 and TRBJ2-7, the complete variable domain is DSGVTQTPKHLITATGQRVTLRCSPRSGDLSVYWYQQSLDQGLQFLIQYYNGEERAKGNILERFSAQQFPDLHSELNLSSLELGDSALYFCASSVGASGAYEQYFGPGTRLTVT.

The rearrangement links TRBV7-3 to TRBJ2-7, with 9 bases aligning to TRBD1. The germline V gene has CDR1 SGHTA and CDR2 FQGTGA. The ends lost 9 bases at V and 6 bases at J; junction bases unmatched: 9. This CDR3 has 13 amino acids. The CDR3 sequence is CASTPGQGGEQYF. The CDR3 nucleotides are TGTGCCAGTACACCGGGACAGGGAGGCGAGCAGTACTTC.

V usage is TRBV27 and J usage is TRBJ2-7, with 10 nucleotides matching TRBD2. J was trimmed by 5 bases and V by 4 bases; bases with no gene match: 5. Germline lookup yields CDR1 MNHEY and CDR2 SMNVEV (reference sequence). The CDR3 is 14 amino acids. In DNA, the CDR3 is TGTGCCAGCAGTTGGAGCGGGAGGGCCCACGAGCAGTACTTC. This encodes CASSWSGRAHEQYF.

With regard to this clone: The same CDR3 is also encoded by other DNA sequences in this sample. The chain uses TRBV27 and TRBJ1-4; D unclear. The CDR3 totals 14 residues. Trimming removed 3 bases at V and 4 bases at J, with 9 bases between. Germline-derived CDR1 and CDR2 are MNHEY and SMNVEV (reference sequence). CDR3 coding DNA: TGTGCCAGCAGTTTGGGTCGGTATAATGAAAAACTGTTTTTT. Its translation is CASSLGRYNEKLFF. Looking up the rest from reference TRBV27 and TRBJ1-4 gives the full variable domain: EAQVTQNPRYLITVTGKKLTVTCSQNMNHEYMSWYRQDPGLGLRQIYYSMNVEVTDKGDVPEGYKVSRKEKRNFPLILESPSPNQTSLYFCASSLGRYNEKLFFGSGTQLSVL.

This clone was recorded only once. For the CDR3, the DNA is TGTGCCACTTCAGGGGAACCCAACGCCGCAGAGACCCAGTACTTC. As protein: CATSGEPNAAETQYF. The V call is TRBV27, the J call TRBJ2-5, with a possible D match to TRBD1 (6 bases). From germline, CDR1 is MNHEY and CDR2 SMNVEV (reference sequence). With 10 bases removed from V and 4 bases from J, the gap between germline ends came to 22 bases. There are 15 residues in the CDR3.

The rearrangement joins TRBV27 to TRBJ2-2, with D maybe TRBD2 (5 bases). Germline values: CDR1 MNHEY, CDR2 SMNVEV (reference sequence). The CDR3 consists of 14 residues. V was cut by 6 bases and J by 7 bases, with 15 bases left in between. Here the CDR3 DNA reads TGTGCCAGCAGAGGCGAGAGGGCACACGGGGAGCTGTTTTTT. It codes for CASRGERAHGELFF.

The chain is built from TRBV2 and TRBJ2-1; possible D gene TRBD1, 5 bases. The V gene lost 5 bases and the J gene lost 1 base, with 9 bases spanning the gap. The germline gives CDR1 SNHLY, CDR2 FYNNEI. CDR3 length: 14 amino acids. The CDR3 reads CASSRGSSYNEQFF. The CDR3 nucleotides read TGTGCCAGCAGTAGGGGATCTTCCTACAATGAGCAGTTCTTC.

J is TRBJ1-4 and V is TRBV13, with 7 bases identical to TRBD1. Trimming at V came to 5 bases and at J to 3 bases, leaving 6 bases not matched to a gene. CDR3 length: 15 residues. CDR1 and CDR2 from the germline V gene are PRHDT and FYEKMQ (reference sequence). Here the CDR3 DNA reads TGTGCCAGCAGCCAGCAGGGGGGAGCTAATGAAAAACTGTTTTTT. Protein sequence: CASSQQGGANEKLFF.

The chain uses TRBV28 and TRBJ2-3, with 7 bases lining up with TRBD2. The germline V gene has CDR1 MDHEN and CDR2 SYDVKM. The trim removed 4 bases at V and 2 bases at J, leaving 3 bases unmatched. The CDR3 extends over 14 amino acids. The CDR3 spells CASSSRDYTDTQYF. The CDR3 DNA sequence: TGTGCCAGCAGTTCACGGGACTACACAGATACGCAGTATTTT.

This chain joins TRBV2 and TRBJ1-1, with 10 bases matching TRBD1. V lost 11 bases and J lost 5; bases outside the gene matches: 5. The CDR3 is made up of 12 amino acids. Germline V gene data show CDR1 as SNHLY and CDR2 as FYNNEI. The CDR3 reads CAGTGAGTEAFF. DNA of the CDR3: TGTGCCGGGACAGGGGCTGGAACTGAAGCTTTCTTT.

The V call is TRBV4-1, the J call TRBJ2-3, with TRBD2 matching 12 bases. CDR1 is MGHRA and CDR2 is YSYEKL in the germline V gene. Losses at the gene ends were 1 base for V and 5 bases for J; bases not matched to a gene: 13. This CDR3 comprises 19 residues. The CDR3 region has the DNA TGCGCCAGCAGCCAAGCGCTTGTCCTAGCGGGAGGGCCGAGAGATACGCAGTATTTT. It encodes CASSQALVLAGGPRDTQYF.

The chain uses TRBV9 and TRBJ2-2; 10 bases align to TRBD2. Germline CDR1 is SGDLS and CDR2 is YYNGEE. The trim removed 0 bases at V and 6 bases at J, leaving 5 bases unmatched. The CDR3 is 16 amino acids. CDR3 loop: CASSVGSGRGAGELFF. The DNA for the CDR3 is TGTGCCAGCAGCGTAGGCAGCGGGAGGGGTGCCGGGGAGCTGTTTTTT.

The chain has TRBV5-1 and TRBJ2-5, with D maybe TRBD2 (5 bases). CDR1 is SGHRS, CDR2 YFSETQ, per germline. The CDR3 length is 15 residues. V lost 1 base to trimming and J lost 7 bases, with 17 bases between them. CDR3 sequence reads: CASSLLGTTRGTQYF. The CDR3 nucleotides read TGCGCCAGCAGCTTGCTTGGAACTACCCGGGGGACCCAGTACTTC. The full variable domain, in which reference TRBV5-1 and TRBJ2-5 provide the parts outside the CDR3, is KAGVTQTPRYLIKTRGQQVTLSCSPISGHRSVSWYQQTPGQGLQFLFEYFSETQRNKGNFPGRFSGRQFSNSRSEMNVSTLELGDSALYLCASSLLGTTRGTQYFGPGTRLLVL.

This clone was seen once. The J gene is TRBJ2-7, the V gene TRBV7-8, with 13 bases lining up with TRBD2. The V and J ends lost 5 bases and 1 base, in that order; junction bases with no gene match: 17. The CDR3 is 20 residues long. The germline V gene has CDR1 SGHVS and CDR2 FQNEAQ. The DNA of the CDR3 is TGTGCCAGCAGCACGGGACTAGCGGGAACCCCGTGGGGGATATCCTACGAGCAGTACTTC. It specifies CASSTGLAGTPWGISYEQYF.

V and J are TRBV6-5 and TRBJ2-7; 10 bases match TRBD1. The CDR3 runs to 15 residues. Trimming cost V 6 bases and J 2 bases; bases outside gene matches: 7. Per the germline V gene, CDR1 is MNHEY and CDR2 is SVGAGI. The CDR3 coding sequence is TGTGCCAGCAGCTGGGACAGGGGCAGCCCCTACGAGCAGTACTTC. Its translation is CASSWDRGSPYEQYF.

The J gene is TRBJ1-2, the V gene TRBV6-1; 7 bases align to TRBD1. The V gene's germline CDR1 is MNHNS and CDR2 SASEGT. The trim removed 3 bases at V and 5 bases at J, leaving 12 bases unmatched. The CDR3 spans 16 residues. The CDR3: CASSESQQGRVYGYTF. CDR3 DNA: TGTGCCAGCAGTGAGTCCCAACAGGGGAGGGTTTATGGCTACACCTTC.

The genes are TRBV4-1 and TRBJ2-7; TRBD2 is a possible D gene (5 bases). The V end lost 0 bases, the J end lost 3 bases, and 6 bases lay between the germline ends. The germline gives CDR1 MGHRA, CDR2 YSYEKL. The CDR3 has 13 residues. The CDR3 bases are TGCGCCAGCAGCCAAGAGAGGGACTACGAGCAGTACTTC. This sequence encodes CASSQERDYEQYF.

This rearrangement joins TRBV28 to TRBJ1-3, with 11 bases identical to TRBD1. V was clipped by 4 bases and J by 6 bases; unmatched bases: 2. Per germline, CDR1 MDHEN and CDR2 SYDVKM. The CDR3 covers 14 residues. The DNA for the CDR3 is TGTGCCAGCAGTTGGGACAGGGGGACAAACACCATATATTTT. Translated, it gives CASSWDRGTNTIYF.

The chain employs TRBV28 and TRBJ2-3; possibly TRBD2 for D (6 bases). Germline CDR1 reads MDHEN; CDR2 reads SYDVKM. Deletions cut 1 base from V and 0 bases from J, with 14 bases between. This CDR3 has 17 amino acids. In DNA form, the CDR3 reads TGTGCCAGCAGTTTATACCGGGGGAACCCTAGCACAGATACGCAGTATTTT. Translating gives CASSLYRGNPSTDTQYF.

The chain is built from TRBV19 and TRBJ2-7, with 8 positions matching TRBD1. The J segment lost 4 bases and the V segment lost 2 bases, leaving 4 bases of the junction unmatched. Per germline, CDR1 LNHDA and CDR2 SQIVND (reference sequence). CDR3 size: 14 residues. CDR3 sequence: CASSIQGARYEQYF. DNA of the CDR3: TGTGCCAGTAGTATACAGGGGGCGCGGTACGAGCAGTACTTC.

The chain is built from TRBV15 and TRBJ2-3, with D perhaps matching TRBD1 (5 bases). Germline assignment: CDR1 LNHNV and CDR2 YYDKDF (reference sequence). Trimming pared 2 bases from V and 8 bases from J, leaving 14 bases between. The CDR3 runs 14 residues. The CDR3 here is CATSRSAGAATQYF. Here the CDR3 DNA reads TGTGCCACCAGCAGATCCGCTGGGGCCGCTACGCAGTATTTT. Combining the CDR3 with reference TRBV15 and TRBJ2-3 gives the whole variable domain DAMVIQNPRYQVTQFGKPVTLSCSQTLNHNVMYWYQQKSSQAPKLLFHYYDKDFNNEADTPDNFQSRRPNTSFCFLDIRSPGLGDTAMYLCATSRSAGAATQYFGPGTRLTVL.

V is TRBV4-1 and J is TRBJ1-4; D is possibly TRBD1 (6 bases). This CDR3 is built from 16 residues. Trimming stripped 0 bases from V and 8 bases from J, with 16 bases between. In germline, CDR1 is MGHRA, CDR2 YSYEKL. The CDR3 DNA follows: TGCGCCAGCAGCCAAGACGCAGGGGCGAGTGGCGAAAAACTGTTTTTT. This encodes CASSQDAGASGEKLFF.

The rearrangement uses TRBV7-4 and TRBJ2-1, with 13 bases identical to TRBD2. Trimming removed 5 bases from V and 9 bases from J; junction bases left unmatched: 13. Germline CDR1 is SGHVT and CDR2 is SQSDAQ. The CDR3 has 17 residues. Written as DNA, the CDR3 is TGTGCCAGCAGCCCGGGACTAGCGGGGTCTAAGGCGAGTGAGCAGTTCTTC. Protein: CASSPGLAGSKASEQFF. Together with reference TRBV7-4 and TRBJ2-1, the CDR3 gives the full variable domain: GAGVSQSPRYKVAKRGRDVALRCDSISGHVTLYWYRQTLGQGSEVLTYSQSDAQRDKSGRPSGRFSAERPERSVSTLKIQRTEQGDSAVYLCASSPGLAGSKASEQFFGPGTRLTVL.

The chain joins TRBV9 to TRBJ1-2; D possibly corresponds to TRBD1 (5 bases). This CDR3 is built from 14 residues. CDR1 and CDR2 (germline): SGDLS, YYNGEE. Trimming took 5 bases from V and 6 from J, leaving 17 bases between them. Written as DNA, the CDR3 is TGTGCCAGCAGATCCGGGACTCCGGAAAATGGCTACACCTTC. This gives the protein CASRSGTPENGYTF.

V is TRBV2 and J is TRBJ2-1; 10 positions agree with TRBD2. Germline CDR1 is SNHLY and CDR2 is FYNNEI. V was pared by 5 bases and J by 4 bases, with 5 bases of the junction left unmatched. The CDR3 has 15 residues. The CDR3 bases are TGTGCCAGCAGTCCCCGACTAGCGGGTTACAATGAGCAGTTCTTC. As protein: CASSPRLAGYNEQFF. The whole variable domain, filled in from reference TRBV2 and TRBJ2-1, reads EPEVTQTPSHQVTQMGQEVILRCVPISNHLYFYWYRQILGQKVEFLVSFYNNEISEKSEIFDDQFSVERPDGSNFTLKIRSTKLEDSAMYFCASSPRLAGYNEQFFGPGTRLTVL.